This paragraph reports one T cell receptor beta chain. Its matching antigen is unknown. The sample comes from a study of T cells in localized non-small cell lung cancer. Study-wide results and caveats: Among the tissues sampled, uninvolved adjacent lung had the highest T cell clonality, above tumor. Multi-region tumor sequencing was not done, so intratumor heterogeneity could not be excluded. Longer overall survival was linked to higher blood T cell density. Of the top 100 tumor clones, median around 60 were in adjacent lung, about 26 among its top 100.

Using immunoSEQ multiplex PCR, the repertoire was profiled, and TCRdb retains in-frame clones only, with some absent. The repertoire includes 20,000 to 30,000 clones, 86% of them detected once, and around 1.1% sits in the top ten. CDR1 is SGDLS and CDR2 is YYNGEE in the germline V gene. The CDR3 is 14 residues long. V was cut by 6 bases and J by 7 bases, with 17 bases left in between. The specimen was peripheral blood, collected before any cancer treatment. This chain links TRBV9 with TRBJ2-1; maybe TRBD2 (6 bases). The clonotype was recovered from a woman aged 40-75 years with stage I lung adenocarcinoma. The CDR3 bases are TGTGCCAGCAATGGGGTGGCGGGACCGAATGAGCAGTTCTTC. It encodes CASNGVAGPNEQFF.